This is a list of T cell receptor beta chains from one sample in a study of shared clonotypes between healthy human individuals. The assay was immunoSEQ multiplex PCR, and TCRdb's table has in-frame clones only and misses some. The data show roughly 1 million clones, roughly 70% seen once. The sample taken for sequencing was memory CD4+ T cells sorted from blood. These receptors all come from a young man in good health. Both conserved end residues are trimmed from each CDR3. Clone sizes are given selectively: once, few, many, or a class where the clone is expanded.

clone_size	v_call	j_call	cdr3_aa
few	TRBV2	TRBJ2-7	ASKRGGSSYEQY
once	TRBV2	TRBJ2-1	ASSVTGLSYNEQF
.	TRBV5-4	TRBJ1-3	ASSLGTTGNTIY
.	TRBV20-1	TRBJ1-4	GFPSNEKLF
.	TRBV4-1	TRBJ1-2	ASSPPGEASGYT
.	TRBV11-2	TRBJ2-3	ASSRSTDTQY
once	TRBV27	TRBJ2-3	ASSLRLQSTDTQY
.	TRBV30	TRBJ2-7	AWSGLAGYEQY
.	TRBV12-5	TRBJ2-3	ASGSDRGAQY
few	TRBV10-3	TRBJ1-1	AIQKDRTPEAF
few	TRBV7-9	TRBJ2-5	ASSAGTGGETQY
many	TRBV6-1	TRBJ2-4	ASSEALRELAKNIQY
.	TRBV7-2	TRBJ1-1	ASSPPTAVNTEAF
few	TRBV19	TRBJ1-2	ASRRAANYGYT
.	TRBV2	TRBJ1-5	ASMAPNQPQH
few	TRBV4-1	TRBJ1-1	ASSPTGKNTEAF
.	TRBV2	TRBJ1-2	ASRPNTGVGYT
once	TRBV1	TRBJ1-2	TSSHPTNYGYT
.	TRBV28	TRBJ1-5	ASSPTGTGSFQPQH
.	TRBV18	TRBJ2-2	ASSVDRSTGELF
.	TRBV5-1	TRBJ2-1	ASSDDRGGLNEQF
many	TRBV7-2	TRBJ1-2	ASSLGGVGYT
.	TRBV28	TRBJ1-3	ASTQSSLWGSGNTIY
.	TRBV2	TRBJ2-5	ASSLDRGLETQY
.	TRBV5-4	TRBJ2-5	ASSLKQGARETQY
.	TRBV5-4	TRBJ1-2	ASTNGQGLNYGYT
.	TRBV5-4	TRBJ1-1	ASSNGNRQGSTEAF
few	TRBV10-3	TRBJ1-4	AIKGQGGEKLF
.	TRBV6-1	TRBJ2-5	ASSATGETQY
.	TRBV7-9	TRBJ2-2	ASSAQRNLLSNTGELF
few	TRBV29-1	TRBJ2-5	SVVKQGGQETQY
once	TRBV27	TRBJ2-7	ASSLYTPDGGGLPYEQY
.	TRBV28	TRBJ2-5	ASSPGQGALETQY
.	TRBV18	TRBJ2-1	ASSPPLDSSNEQF
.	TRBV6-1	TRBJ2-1	ASSEDRPVNVGNEQF